This is a list of T cell receptor beta chains from one sample in a study of blood T cell repertoires in COVID-19. Using immunoSEQ multiplex PCR, the repertoire was profiled, and TCRdb retains in-frame clones only, with some absent. The repertoire holds 30,000 or so clones, with roughly 88% as singletons. Sequencing was performed on peripheral blood. The receptors originated from a human donor in a cohort sampled during active COVID-19. Each CDR3 is given with its conserved first and last residue. Fields, in order: clone size, J gene, V gene, D gene, CDR3 protein, CDR3 DNA. A D gene is named only where the DNA matches it firmly. For some rows the clone size is stated as once, few or many, or as a class when expanded; others skip it.

size: -; J: TRBJ2-7; V: TRBV18; D: -; CDR3: CASSPGDITYEQYF; DNA: TGTGCCAGCTCCCCAGGGGACATAACCTACGAGCAGTACTTC
size: -; J: TRBJ1-1; V: TRBV28; D: TRBD1; CDR3: CASSLPLQGASPNTEAFF; DNA: TGTGCCAGCAGTTTACCCCTACAGGGGGCGAGCCCGAACACTGAAGCTTTCTTT
size: -; J: TRBJ2-3; V: TRBV7-2; D: TRBD2; CDR3: CASSSLEVGSGTDTQYF; DNA: TGTGCCAGCAGCTCATTAGAAGTGGGTAGCGGGACAGATACGCAGTATTTT
size: -; J: TRBJ2-3; V: TRBV19; D: -; CDR3: CASMAVSTDTQYF; DNA: TGTGCTTCAATGGCGGTGAGCACAGATACGCAGTATTTT
size: -; J: TRBJ2-5; V: TRBV7-6; D: TRBD2; CDR3: CASSLRASGGKETQYF; DNA: TGTGCCAGCAGCCTACGAGCTAGCGGGGGCAAAGAGACCCAGTACTTC
size: -; J: TRBJ1-5; V: TRBV9; D: TRBD1; CDR3: CASSAQGQNQPQHF; DNA: TGTGCCAGCAGCGCCCAGGGACAGAATCAGCCCCAGCATTTT
size: -; J: TRBJ2-7; V: TRBV13; D: -; CDR3: CASTLGGGHNEQYF; DNA: TGTGCCAGCACTCTAGGGGGGGGGCACAACGAGCAGTACTTC
size: -; J: TRBJ1-6; V: TRBV6-5; D: TRBD1; CDR3: CASTPSRGYNSPLHF; DNA: TGTGCCAGCACACCGTCCAGGGGGTATAATTCACCCCTCCACTTT
size: once; J: TRBJ1-6; V: TRBV5-6; D: -; CDR3: CASSSTGNSPLHF; DNA: TGTGCCAGCAGCTCTACAGGAAATTCACCCCTCCACTTT
size: few; J: TRBJ2-4; V: TRBV9; D: -; CDR3: CASSVEEGTKSKNIQYF; DNA: TGTGCCAGCAGCGTAGAGGAGGGTACGAAGTCCAAAAACATTCAGTACTTC
size: -; J: TRBJ2-2; V: TRBV2; D: -; CDR3: CASNFPGGIDTKGNTGELFF; DNA: TGTGCCAGCAACTTTCCCGGCGGAATCGATACGAAAGGAAACACCGGGGAGCTGTTTTTT
size: -; J: TRBJ1-5; V: TRBV10-3; D: TRBD1; CDR3: CAIGVGQGVEPQHF; DNA: TGTGCCATCGGGGTCGGACAGGGTGTGGAGCCCCAGCATTTT
size: medium-sized; J: TRBJ2-3; V: TRBV27; D: TRBD2; CDR3: CASSLTERGGFTDTQYF; DNA: TGTGCCAGCAGTTTGACCGAGCGGGGGGGATTCACAGATACGCAGTATTTT
size: -; J: TRBJ1-2; V: TRBV6-5; D: TRBD1; CDR3: CASSYSTGGYGYTF; DNA: TGTGCCAGCAGTTACTCGACAGGGGGCTATGGCTACACCTTC
size: few; J: TRBJ2-7; V: TRBV7-8; D: TRBD1; CDR3: CASSSGTVSYEQYF; DNA: TGTGCCAGCAGCTCCGGGACAGTCTCCTACGAGCAGTACTTC
size: -; J: TRBJ2-7; V: TRBV6-5; D: -; CDR3: CASSSYGGSYEQYF; DNA: TGTGCCAGCAGTTCCTACGGGGGCTCCTACGAGCAGTACTTC
size: -; J: TRBJ2-2; V: TRBV5-6; D: TRBD1; CDR3: CASSPRTGPVTGELFF; DNA: TGTGCCAGCAGCCCCCGGACAGGGCCCGTCACCGGGGAGCTGTTTTTT
size: -; J: TRBJ2-3; V: TRBV5-6; D: TRBD1; CDR3: CASSWGQGLGTDTQYF; DNA: TGTGCCAGCAGCTGGGGACAGGGGCTAGGCACAGATACGCAGTATTTT
size: few; J: TRBJ1-4; V: TRBV4-2; D: -; CDR3: CASSHGYREPNEKLFF; DNA: TGTGCCAGCAGCCATGGATACAGGGAACCTAATGAAAAACTGTTTTTT
size: -; J: TRBJ2-3; V: TRBV25-1; D: TRBD1; CDR3: CASSEWTGGGDTQYF; DNA: TGTGCCAGCAGTGAATGGACAGGGGGAGGAGATACGCAGTATTTT
size: -; J: TRBJ1-2; V: TRBV18; D: TRBD1; CDR3: CASSLDRAGYTF; DNA: TGTGCCAGCTCTCTGGACAGGGCAGGCTACACCTTC
size: few; J: TRBJ2-3; V: TRBV27; D: TRBD2; CDR3: CASRLGAGGPPDTQYF; DNA: TGTGCCAGCAGGCTCGGAGCGGGGGGGCCCCCAGATACGCAGTATTTT
size: -; J: TRBJ2-3; V: TRBV9; D: -; CDR3: CASSPRLVSDTQYF; DNA: TGTGCCAGCAGCCCCCGACTAGTGTCGGATACGCAGTATTTT
size: -; J: TRBJ2-1; V: TRBV1; D: -; CDR3: CTSSQVRGGESINEQFF; DNA: TGCACCAGCAGCCAAGTCCGCGGGGGGGAGTCCATCAATGAGCAGTTCTTC
size: -; J: TRBJ2-5; V: TRBV25-1; D: TRBD2; CDR3: CASSELEAGGGETQYF; DNA: TGTGCCAGCAGTGAATTGGAAGCGGGGGGCGGAGAGACCCAGTACTTC
size: -; J: TRBJ1-2; V: TRBV30; D: -; CDR3: CASRGDYQKSYGYTF; DNA: TGTGCCTCTCGGGGGGACTACCAAAAAAGCTATGGCTACACCTTC
size: -; J: TRBJ2-5; V: TRBV5-1; D: -; CDR3: CASSLQETQYF; DNA: TGCGCCAGCAGCCTACAAGAGACCCAGTACTTC
size: -; J: TRBJ2-7; V: TRBV6-1; D: TRBD2; CDR3: CASSEVASGGEQYF; DNA: TGTGCCAGCAGTGAAGTGGCCAGCGGGGGGGAGCAGTACTTC
size: few; J: TRBJ2-7; V: TRBV28; D: -; CDR3: CASSFTQGSYEQYF; DNA: TGTGCCAGCAGTTTTACTCAGGGCTCGTACGAGCAGTACTTC
size: -; J: TRBJ2-5; V: TRBV5-4; D: -; CDR3: CASSGSSVPQETQYF; DNA: TGTGCCAGCAGCGGTAGTTCCGTGCCCCAAGAGACCCAGTACTTC
size: once; J: TRBJ2-3; V: TRBV2; D: -; CDR3: CASSFAADTQYF; DNA: TGTGCCAGCAGTTTTGCGGCAGATACGCAGTATTTT
size: -; J: TRBJ2-3; V: TRBV28; D: -; CDR3: CASSSDSLGGTQYF; DNA: TGTGCCAGCAGTTCGGACAGCCTCGGAGGTACGCAGTATTTT
size: -; J: TRBJ2-3; V: TRBV6-2/TRBV6-3; D: -; CDR3: CASSYSGALDTQYF; DNA: TGTGCCAGCAGTTACTCGGGGGCGCTGGATACGCAGTATTTT
size: -; J: TRBJ2-2; V: TRBV7-2; D: -; CDR3: CASSLILAGGELFF; DNA: TGTGCCAGCAGCTTAATATTGGCTGGCGGGGAGCTGTTTTTT
size: -; J: TRBJ1-4; V: TRBV19; D: -; CDR3: CASSIAPSPDSINEKLFF; DNA: TGTGCCAGTAGCATAGCCCCTTCCCCGGACAGCATTAATGAAAAACTGTTTTTT
size: -; J: TRBJ2-3; V: TRBV6-5; D: TRBD1; CDR3: CASRTGGLTDTQYF; DNA: TGTGCCAGCAGGACAGGGGGCCTCACAGATACGCAGTATTTT
size: -; J: TRBJ2-1; V: TRBV19; D: -; CDR3: CASRVARSSYNEQFF; DNA: TGTGCGAGTAGGGTGGCACGGAGCTCCTACAATGAGCAGTTCTTC
size: -; J: TRBJ2-5; V: TRBV7-2; D: TRBD2; CDR3: CASSLWGLAGSGLDF; DNA: TGTGCCAGCAGCTTGTGGGGACTAGCGGGGTCCGGATTGGACTTC
size: -; J: TRBJ2-6; V: TRBV5-1; D: -; CDR3: CASSLTVSGANVLTF; DNA: TGCGCCAGCAGCTTGACGGTTTCTGGGGCCAACGTCCTGACTTTC
size: -; J: TRBJ2-1; V: TRBV7-9; D: TRBD2; CDR3: CASSWGLGTTYNEQFF; DNA: TGTGCCAGCAGCTGGGGACTAGGGACGACCTACAATGAGCAGTTCTTC
size: -; J: TRBJ2-7; V: TRBV19; D: TRBD2; CDR3: CASRGGKYEQYF; DNA: TGTGCCAGTAGGGGGGGGAAATACGAGCAGTACTTC
size: few; J: TRBJ2-7; V: TRBV5-1; D: -; CDR3: CASSLEGEHEQYF; DNA: TGCGCCAGCAGCTTGGAGGGGGAGCACGAGCAGTACTTC
size: -; J: TRBJ2-3; V: TRBV6-6; D: TRBD2; CDR3: CASSRPRLAGDRMPDTQYF; DNA: TGTGCCAGCAGCCGACCCCGGTTAGCGGGGGACCGGATGCCAGATACGCAGTATTTT
size: -; J: TRBJ2-7; V: TRBV27; D: TRBD1; CDR3: CASSLTGIGSYEQYF; DNA: TGTGCCAGCAGTCTGACAGGGATTGGCTCCTACGAGCAGTACTTC
size: -; J: TRBJ1-4; V: TRBV19; D: -; CDR3: CASSLGLREKLFF; DNA: TGTGCCAGCAGCTTGGGACTCAGGGAAAAACTGTTTTTT
size: -; J: TRBJ2-5; V: TRBV5-6; D: TRBD1; CDR3: CASSLARAGGWETQYF; DNA: TGTGCCAGCAGCTTGGCCAGGGCAGGGGGCTGGGAGACCCAGTACTTC
size: -; J: TRBJ2-3; V: TRBV5-1; D: TRBD1; CDR3: CASSLGQGSDFFSTDTQYF; DNA: TGCGCCAGCAGCTTGGGACAGGGGTCCGATTTTTTTAGCACAGATACGCAGTATTTT
size: -; J: TRBJ2-5; V: TRBV4-1; D: -; CDR3: CASSSIADGETQYF; DNA: TGCGCCAGCAGTTCGATTGCTGACGGGGAGACCCAGTACTTC
size: -; J: TRBJ2-1; V: TRBV4-1; D: -; CDR3: CASSQVQGLGYNEQFF; DNA: TGCGCCAGCAGCCAAGTTCAGGGCCTGGGGTACAATGAGCAGTTCTTC
size: -; J: TRBJ1-2; V: TRBV7-9; D: -; CDR3: CASSYLPGQMKYYGYTF; DNA: TGTGCCAGCAGCTACCTCCCTGGGCAGATGAAGTACTATGGCTACACCTTC
size: -; J: TRBJ2-3; V: TRBV6-2/TRBV6-3; D: -; CDR3: CASSYSSSLTDTQYF; DNA: TGTGCCAGCAGTTACTCGTCTAGCCTGACAGATACGCAGTATTTT
size: -; J: TRBJ2-1; V: TRBV18; D: TRBD2; CDR3: CASSPLSSGGAVEQFF; DNA: TGTGCCAGCTCACCACTGTCTAGCGGGGGGGCTGTTGAGCAGTTCTTC
size: -; J: TRBJ1-5; V: TRBV12-3/TRBV12-4; D: -; CDR3: CASAQGGNQPQHF; DNA: TGTGCCAGCGCTCAGGGTGGCAATCAGCCCCAGCATTTT